Many counts were recorded for the clone carrying this TCR beta chain. Its cognate antigen is unknown. The V end lost 0 bases, the J end lost 0 bases, and 9 bases lay between the germline ends. The germline CDR1 and CDR2 sequences are GTSNPN and SVGIG (reference sequence). CDR3 size: 15 residues. What the library attached to individual cDNA molecules were unique molecular identifiers. TCRdb reprocessed the RACE reads with MiXCR, giving one entry per CDR3 protein. The table shows under 65,000 distinct CDR3 sequences, with around 9.3% occurring only once. The data belong to a study of human T cells and chemical hapten exposure. General observations from the study: Significantly greater numbers of large CDR3 similarity clusters came from expanded TCRs than from controls. With regard to DPC sensitization, TCRs above 1 in 1000 frequency did not change.

The time point: patch test 1, 2 weeks after DPC sensitization. Described treatment: therapeutic diphenylcyclopropenone sensitization with weekly scalp DPC. The sequencing here drew on whole blood, taken in connection with sensitization to the hapten diphenylcyclopropenone (DPC). V and J are TRBV30 and TRBJ1-3; D remains ambiguous. This TCR came from a woman aged 50 to 60 with alopecia areata. Some clones in this sample may be carry-over from other donors' samples. This chain's CDR3 is CAWSVRYFSGNTIYF. CDR3 in DNA: TGTGCCTGGAGTGTACGTTACTTCTCTGGAAACACCATATATTTT.